This note documents a single T cell receptor beta chain sequence. The target of this receptor is not known. Base qualities are not provided; no much larger clone lies one nucleotide away. From cysteine to phenylalanine, the CDR3 is 15 amino acids long. Only the CDR3 portion is preserved as DNA: 45 bases, with reading frame beginning at the first base. Trimmed from V: 5 bases; trimmed from J: 4 bases; junction bases lacking a gene match: 8. CDR1 and CDR2 (SEHNR, FQNEAQ) derive from the germline V gene (reference sequence). These data belong to a study of beta chain features in type 1 diabetes (dated by TCRdb to 2016 to 2019). For the study in its entirety: No differences in mean age, gender distribution, total cell number or subset yield were found between patients and healthy donors. A total of about 100 million sorted cells were examined across all samples, and RNA yield correlated strongly with the number of cells per subset. In the study, TCRB repertoires of sorted circulating CD4+ T cell subsets from recently diagnosed type 1 diabetes patients were compared with those of matched healthy donors. Regulatory and stem cell-like memory subsets were obtained from only 8 patients and about eight healthy donors, while naive and central memory subsets were obtained from all 28 donors.

The research as a whole found: Type 1 diabetes patients showed a moderate but significant shortening of TCRB CDR3 length in all four CD4+ subsets. Patients with type 1 diabetes made fewer insertions and deleted more nucleotides at VDJ recombination sites, implying thymic rearrangement abnormalities. Shorter templates might be favored by PCR, yet because patient and control samples were amplified and corrected together, any such skew would affect both groups equally. Because cDNA was sequenced instead of genomic DNA, highly expressing activated cells could be over-represented, though the groups showed no difference in activation or CD3 levels. Naive, central memory and regulatory TCRB repertoires appeared to be more alike among patients than among healthy donors. Only small numbers of individuals were included in the HLA sub-analyses, which left unresolved whether HLA type had any influence on TCRB rearrangement.

Each donor gave one peripheral blood draw, roughly 120 mL on average, collected into heparinised tubes. A BD FACSAria II and a panel including CD45RO, CCR7, CD25, CD127, CD95 and CD27 were used to sort naive, central memory, regulatory and stem cell-like memory CD4+ T cells. A purity above 95% was achieved for all sorted populations. Right away, PBMCs were isolated by Lymphoprep density gradient centrifugation and were stained directly, with no culture step. Samples were stained and sorted in pairs, with one healthy donor and one patient per experiment, so that batch effects were minimized. All of the isolated RNA was reverse transcribed with the High Capacity cDNA Reverse Transcription Kit, so expressed TCRB transcripts were sequenced. Naive, central memory and regulatory T cell samples underwent deep immunoSEQ sequencing, averaging roughly 3.4 million total reads per sample. Sorted cells were lysed in RLT buffer, and RNA was extracted using DNase-treated RNeasy Micro or Mini kits according to cell number. Each cell subset was processed on its own to prevent cross-contamination, while patient and healthy donor samples were processed together. Using the immunoSEQ multiplex PCR, TCRB sequences were amplified from cDNA into 87-bp fragments spanning the CDR3 region. Sequencing of the amplicons was done on the Illumina HiSeq platform. For the original study's pipeline: PCR bias was computationally corrected using synthetic template baselines, reads within Hamming distance 2 were collapsed, and singletons that could not be merged were discarded. By aligning reads against IMGT, V, D and J genes, CDR3 length, and insertions or deletions at six rearrangement sites were assigned. Within each subset, clonotype counts were normalized to sorted cell number, and only after that were true diversity and Gini coefficients computed with the tcR R package. The overlap coefficient, calculated on TCRB nucleotide sequences, was used to measure repertoire sharing. Out-of-frame TCRB sequences from naive cells were analyzed to stand in for the pre-selection repertoire. Drawn from immuneACCESS, this table holds only the in-frame rearrangements with V and J called that TCRdb kept. Clones are partly lost; checked studies trace under half to an unresolved V gene and leave the rest unexplained. The D gene and trimming were derived from the DNA, and the V and J assignments and clone size from that table. The sample table holds 300,000 to 350,000 clones, of which roughly 14% were seen once. The biggest ten clones account for about 0.015% of the sample.

This clonotype was obtained from a woman between 18 and 29 years old with type 1 diabetes. The sequenced sample consisted of naive CD4+ T cells from blood. What this sample's cell subset or site label stands for: true naive CD4+ T cells. Recombination joined TRBV7-9 with TRBJ2-1; 7 middle bases align to TRBD2. The CDR3 amino acid sequence is: CASSPGTTIYNEQFF. The nucleotide sequence is given as TGTGCCAGCAGCCCCGGGACTACCATTTACAATGAGCAGTTCTTC.